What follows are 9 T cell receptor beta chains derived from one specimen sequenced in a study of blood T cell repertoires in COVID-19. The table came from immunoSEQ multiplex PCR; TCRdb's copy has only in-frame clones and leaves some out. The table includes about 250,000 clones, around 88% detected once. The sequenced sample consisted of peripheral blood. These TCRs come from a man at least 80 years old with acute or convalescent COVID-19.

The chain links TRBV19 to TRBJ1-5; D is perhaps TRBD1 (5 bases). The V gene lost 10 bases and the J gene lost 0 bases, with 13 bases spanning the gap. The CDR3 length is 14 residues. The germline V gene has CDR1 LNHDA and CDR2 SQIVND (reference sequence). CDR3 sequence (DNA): TGTGCCACCACAGGCGGATATAGCAATCAGCCCCAGCATTTT. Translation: CATTGGYSNQPQHF.

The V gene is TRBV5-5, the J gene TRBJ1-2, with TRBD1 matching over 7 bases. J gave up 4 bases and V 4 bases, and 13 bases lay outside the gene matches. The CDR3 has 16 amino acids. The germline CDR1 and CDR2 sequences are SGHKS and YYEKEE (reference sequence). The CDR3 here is CASSITPGTEIYGYTF. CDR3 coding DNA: TGTGCCAGCAGCATTACTCCCGGGACAGAGATCTATGGCTACACCTTC.

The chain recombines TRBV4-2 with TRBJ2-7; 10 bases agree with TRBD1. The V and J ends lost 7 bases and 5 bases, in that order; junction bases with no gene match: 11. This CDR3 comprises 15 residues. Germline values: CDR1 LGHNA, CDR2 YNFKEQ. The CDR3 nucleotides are TGTGCCAGCACTCGAAGCCCGGACAGGGGGAACGAGCAGTACTTC. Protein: CASTRSPDRGNEQYF.

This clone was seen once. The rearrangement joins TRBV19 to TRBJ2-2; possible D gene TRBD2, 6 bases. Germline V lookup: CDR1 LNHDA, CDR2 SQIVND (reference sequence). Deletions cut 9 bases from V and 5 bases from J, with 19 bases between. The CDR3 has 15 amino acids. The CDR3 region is CASGDLSGSTGELFF. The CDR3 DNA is TGTGCCAGCGGTGACCTTAGCGGATCTACCGGGGAGCTGTTTTTT.

The CDR3 region is CASSVQGAPGNTIYF. As DNA, the CDR3 is TGTGCCAGCAGTGTGCAGGGGGCCCCTGGAAACACCATATATTTT. This chain joins TRBV2 and TRBJ1-3; 8 nucleotides line up with TRBD1. The CDR3 runs to 15 residues. The germline V gene has CDR1 SNHLY and CDR2 FYNNEI. J lost 2 bases, V lost 4 bases, and 4 bases had no gene match.

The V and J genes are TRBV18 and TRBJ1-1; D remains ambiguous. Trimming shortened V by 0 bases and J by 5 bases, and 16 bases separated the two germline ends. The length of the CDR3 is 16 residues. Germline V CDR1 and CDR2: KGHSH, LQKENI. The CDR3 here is CASSPPSPVVETEAFF. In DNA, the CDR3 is TGTGCCAGCTCACCACCGTCACCCGTTGTGGAGACTGAAGCTTTCTTT.

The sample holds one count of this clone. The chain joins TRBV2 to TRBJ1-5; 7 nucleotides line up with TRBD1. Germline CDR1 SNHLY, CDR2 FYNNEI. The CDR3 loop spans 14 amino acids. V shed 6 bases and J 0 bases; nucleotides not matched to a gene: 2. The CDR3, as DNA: TGTGCCAGCAGCCGGGACAGTAGCAATCAGCCCCAGCATTTT. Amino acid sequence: CASSRDSSNQPQHF.

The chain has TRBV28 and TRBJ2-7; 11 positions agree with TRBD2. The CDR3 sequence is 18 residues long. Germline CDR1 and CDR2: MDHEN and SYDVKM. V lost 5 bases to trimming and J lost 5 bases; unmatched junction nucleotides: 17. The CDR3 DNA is TGTGCCAGCAGTCCAACGGGACTAGCGGTTTCCTCTAGGGACGAGCAGTACTTC. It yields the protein CASSPTGLAVSSRDEQYF. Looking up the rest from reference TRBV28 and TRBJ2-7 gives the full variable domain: DVKVTQSSRYLVKRTGEKVFLECVQDMDHENMFWYRQDPGLGLRLIYFSYDVKMKEKGDIPEGYSVSREKKERFSLILESASTNQTSMYLCASSPTGLAVSSRDEQYFGPGTRLTVT.

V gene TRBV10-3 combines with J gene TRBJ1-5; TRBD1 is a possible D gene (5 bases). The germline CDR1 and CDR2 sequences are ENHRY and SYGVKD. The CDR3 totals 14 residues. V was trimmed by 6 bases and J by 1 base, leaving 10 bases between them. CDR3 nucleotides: TGTGCCATCAGGTCAGGGCAGAGCAATCAGCCCCAGCATTTT. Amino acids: CAIRSGQSNQPQHF.